Listed here is a single T cell receptor beta chain. Its antigen is not known. This sample is drawn from a study of T cells in narcolepsy. The CDR3 loop spans 14 amino acids. Looked up from germline, CDR1 is SQVTM and CDR2 is ANQGSEA. With V trimmed by 7 bases and J by 5 bases, 8 bases remained unmatched. Libraries were prepared by immunoSEQ multiplex PCR; TCRdb keeps only in-frame clonotypes and omits some of them. The repertoire holds roughly 25,000 clones, with 85% as singletons. Study-wide results and limits: Reportedly, autoreactive clonotypes were serially detected in patients' blood but not controls'. Some memory CD4+ repertoires had no autoreactive clone sequences. HCRT-specific and TRIB2-specific autoreactive clonotypes appeared among same-patient CSF and blood CD4+ clonotypes.

The sequenced sample consisted of memory (CD45RA-) CD4+ T cells from blood. The TCR sequence derives from a human donor in good health. V and J are TRBV29-1 and TRBJ2-3; TRBD2 agrees at 11 bases. CDR3 in DNA: TGCAGCGCTTCGACTAGCGGGATCGGAGATACGCAGTATTTT. It is translated as CSASTSGIGDTQYF.